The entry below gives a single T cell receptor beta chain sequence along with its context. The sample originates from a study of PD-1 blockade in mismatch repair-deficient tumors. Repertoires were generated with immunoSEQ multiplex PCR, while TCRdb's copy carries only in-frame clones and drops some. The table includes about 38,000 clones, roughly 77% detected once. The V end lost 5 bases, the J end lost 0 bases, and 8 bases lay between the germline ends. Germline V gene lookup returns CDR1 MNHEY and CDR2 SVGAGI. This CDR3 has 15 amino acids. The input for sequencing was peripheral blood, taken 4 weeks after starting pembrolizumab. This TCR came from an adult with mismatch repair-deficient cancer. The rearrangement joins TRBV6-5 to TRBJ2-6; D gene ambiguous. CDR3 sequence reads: CASSPDGSGANVLTF. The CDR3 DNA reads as TGTGCCAGCAGTCCGGACGGCTCTGGGGCCAACGTCCTGACTTTC.